One sample yielded the 15 T cell receptor beta chains listed below, sequenced in a study of T cells in localized non-small cell lung cancer. Sequencing used immunoSEQ multiplex PCR; TCRdb keeps in-frame clones, though not all of them. The sample has roughly 30,000 clones; 80% to 95% are singletons. Material: peripheral blood, obtained before any cancer treatment. The receptor set was obtained from a female donor at least 60 years old with stage I lung adenocarcinoma.

This clone is a singleton in its sample. This chain uses TRBV28 with TRBJ1-5; a weak D match, TRBD1 (5 bases). Trimming removed 2 bases from V and 4 bases from J, with 12 bases in between. Germline loops: CDR1 MDHEN, CDR2 SYDVKM. The CDR3 covers 15 residues. The CDR3 sequence: CASSLTGRGNQPQHF. In nucleotides, the CDR3 is TGTGCCAGCAGTTTAACAGGACGAGGAAATCAGCCCCAGCATTTT.

A word on this clone: Other DNA sequences within the sample encode an identical CDR3. The chain joins TRBV18 to TRBJ2-3, with unresolved D. The germline V gene encodes CDR1 KGHSH and CDR2 LQKENI. V lost 0 bases to trimming and J lost 1 base, with 2 bases between them. This CDR3 contains 13 residues. The CDR3 sequence is CASSPPGTDTQYF. CDR3 nucleotides: TGTGCCAGCTCACCACCAGGCACAGATACGCAGTATTTT.

The V and J genes are TRBV30 and TRBJ2-2, with a tentative D call TRBD2 (6 bases). V dropped 8 bases and J dropped 0 bases, with 16 bases sitting between them. CDR3 length: 15 residues. Germline V gene lookup returns CDR1 GTSNPN and CDR2 SVGIG (reference sequence). The CDR3 spells CATPRASANTGELFF. In nucleotides, the CDR3 is TGTGCCACCCCTCGAGCTAGCGCGAACACCGGGGAGCTGTTTTTT.

The V and J genes are TRBV5-6 and TRBJ1-1; D not certain. The germline V gene has CDR1 SGHDT and CDR2 YYEEEE. CDR3 length: 11 residues. Between the trimmed V and J ends, which lost 4 bases and 4 bases, there was a span of 5 bases. CDR3 loop: CASSRITEAFF. CDR3 bases: TGTGCCAGCAGCCGCATCACTGAAGCTTTCTTT.

The chain uses TRBV10-2 and TRBJ2-7, with a possible D match to TRBD1 (6 bases). The germline V gene encodes CDR1 WSHSY and CDR2 SAAADI. Trimming removed 0 bases at V and 6 bases at J, with 15 bases between. CDR3 length: 15 residues. The CDR3 is CASSESRGFLSEQYF. DNA of the CDR3: TGCGCCAGCAGTGAGTCGAGGGGGTTCTTAAGCGAGCAGTACTTC.

The chain uses TRBV6-6 and TRBJ1-2; D uncertain. The CDR3 runs to 14 residues. CDR1 MNHNY and CDR2 SVGAGI come from the germline V gene (reference sequence). The V end lost 5 bases, the J end lost 7 bases, and 17 bases lay between the germline ends. Here the CDR3 reads CASSSSGSTSGYTF. The CDR3 DNA follows: TGTGCCAGCAGTAGTTCGGGCTCGACTTCTGGCTACACCTTC.

The CDR3 is CAWSASLPESAYEQYF. CDR3 bases: TGTGCCTGGAGTGCCTCCCTCCCGGAGTCGGCCTACGAGCAGTACTTC. The V call is TRBV30, the J call TRBJ2-7, with unresolved D. This CDR3 comprises 16 residues. V gave up 1 base and J gave up 2 bases, with 18 bases separating them. Germline assignment: CDR1 GTSNPN and CDR2 SVGIG (reference sequence).

The rearrangement uses TRBV27 and TRBJ1-6, with D uncertain. The V end was cut by 11 bases, the J end by 3 bases, with 11 bases between. This CDR3 comprises 13 residues. Germline CDR1 reads MNHEY; CDR2 reads SMNVEV (reference sequence). This chain's CDR3 is CACRTDYNSPLHF. The CDR3 nucleotides read TGTGCCTGTAGGACGGACTATAATTCACCCCTCCACTTT.

The chain recombines TRBV6-1 with TRBJ2-5; 10 bases are shared with TRBD2. J lost 5 bases, V lost 2 bases, and 8 bases had no gene match. Germline V gives CDR1 MNHNS, CDR2 SASEGT. The CDR3 is made up of 16 amino acids. The CDR3 loop reads CASSEYTLSGRETQYF. The CDR3 DNA follows: TGTGCCAGCAGTGAATATACTCTTAGCGGGAGGGAGACCCAGTACTTC.

The chain joins TRBV19 to TRBJ1-1, with 11 bases that match TRBD1. Trimming at V came to 6 bases and at J to 1 base, leaving 4 bases not matched to a gene. This CDR3 has 15 amino acids. From germline, CDR1 is LNHDA and CDR2 SQIVND (reference sequence). The CDR3 nucleotides read TGTGCCAGTAGAAGGACAGGGGGCGGGAACACTGAAGCTTTCTTT. Translation: CASRRTGGGNTEAFF. Combining the CDR3 with reference TRBV19 and TRBJ1-1 gives the whole variable domain DGGITQSPKYLFRKEGQNVTLSCEQNLNHDAMYWYRQDPGQGLRLIYYSQIVNDFQKGDIAEGYSVSREKKESFPLTVTSAQKNPTAFYLCASRRTGGGNTEAFFGQGTRLTVV.

This clone was recorded once. The gene calls are TRBV6-5 and TRBJ1-4, with D unclear. The ends were cut back, 0 bases at V and 0 bases at J, with 8 bases in the middle. The V gene's germline CDR1 is MNHEY and CDR2 SVGAGI. The CDR3 sequence is 16 residues long. CDR3 amino acids: CASSYSTSPTNEKLFF. Here the CDR3 DNA reads TGTGCCAGCAGTTACTCTACCAGTCCAACTAATGAAAAACTGTTTTTT.

The rearrangement joins TRBV2 to TRBJ1-4; maybe TRBD1 (6 bases). This CDR3 has 14 amino acids. The V and J ends lost 6 bases and 8 bases respectively, with 16 bases between them. Germline V gene lookup returns CDR1 SNHLY and CDR2 FYNNEI. The CDR3 bases are TGTGCCAGCAGCAAACAGGGAGGTAACGAAAAACTGTTTTTT. Amino acids: CASSKQGGNEKLFF.

The V gene is TRBV5-1, the J gene TRBJ1-1; TRBD1 is a possible D gene (6 bases). Germline V CDR1 and CDR2: SGHRS, YFSETQ. The CDR3 runs to 14 residues. Trimming removed 1 base from V and 2 bases from J, with 9 bases in between. DNA of the CDR3: TGCGCCAGCAGCTTGACGGGGACAAACACTGAAGCTTTCTTT. Translating gives CASSLTGTNTEAFF.

The gene calls are TRBV6-5 and TRBJ1-1; tentatively, D is TRBD1 (5 bases). The V and J ends lost 2 bases and 8 bases respectively, with 6 bases between them. CDR1 is MNHEY and CDR2 is SVGAGI in the germline V gene. The CDR3 is 11 amino acids. The CDR3 spells CASSYRQEAFF. The DNA for the CDR3 is TGTGCCAGCAGTTACAGACAGGAAGCTTTCTTT.

The genes are TRBV11-2 and TRBJ2-1; D may be TRBD1 or TRBD2 (5 bases each). From germline, CDR1 is SGHAT and CDR2 FQNNGV. Deletions cut 6 bases from V and 7 bases from J, with 19 bases between. The CDR3 covers 15 residues. CDR3: CASSPGSRVMNEQFF. The CDR3 DNA is TGTGCCAGCAGTCCAGGGTCGCGGGTCATGAATGAGCAGTTCTTC.